This TCR beta chain was identified during a study of control samples from healthy donors and cancer patients. Method: immunoSEQ multiplex PCR; TCRdb's copy keeps in-frame clones and lacks some. The table records more than 120,000 clones, 91% of them present only once. The V end lost 3 bases, the J end lost 3 bases, and 12 bases lay between the germline ends. The CDR3 is 13 residues long. Germline CDR1 and CDR2: GTSNPN and SVGIG (reference sequence). Input material: blood. The chain is built from TRBV30 and TRBJ2-7; no clear D gene. The source is a man aged 30 to 45 in good health. The CDR3 loop reads CAWSPATSYEQYF. The CDR3 region has the DNA TGTGCCTGGAGCCCTGCCACAAGCTACGAGCAGTACTTC.